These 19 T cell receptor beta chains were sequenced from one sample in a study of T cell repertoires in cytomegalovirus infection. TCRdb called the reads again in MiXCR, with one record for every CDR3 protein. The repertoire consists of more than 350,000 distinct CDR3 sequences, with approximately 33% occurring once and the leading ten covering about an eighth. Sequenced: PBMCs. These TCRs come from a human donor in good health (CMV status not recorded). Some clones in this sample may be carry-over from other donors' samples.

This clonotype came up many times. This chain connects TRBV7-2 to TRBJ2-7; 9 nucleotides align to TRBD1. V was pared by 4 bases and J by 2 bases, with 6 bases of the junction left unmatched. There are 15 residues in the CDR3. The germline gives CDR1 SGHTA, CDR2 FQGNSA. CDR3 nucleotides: TGTGCCAGCAGCTCCCGACAGGGGGTTACCTACGAGCAGTACTTC. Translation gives CASSSRQGVTYEQYF.

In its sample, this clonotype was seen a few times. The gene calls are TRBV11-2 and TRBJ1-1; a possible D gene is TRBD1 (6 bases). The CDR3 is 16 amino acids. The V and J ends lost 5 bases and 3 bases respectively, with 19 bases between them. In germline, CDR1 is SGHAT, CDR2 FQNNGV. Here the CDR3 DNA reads TGTGCCAGCAGCAACAGGGTCGGGGGTGCTTACACTGAAGCTTTCTTT. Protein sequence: CASSNRVGGAYTEAFF. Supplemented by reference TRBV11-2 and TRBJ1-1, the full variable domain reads EAGVAQSPRYKIIEKRQSVAFWCNPISGHATLYWYQQILGQGPKLLIQFQNNGVVDDSQLPKDRFSAERLKGVDSTLKIQPAKLEDSAVYLCASSNRVGGAYTEAFFGQGTRLTVV.

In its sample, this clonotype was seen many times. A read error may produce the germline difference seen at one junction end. The DNA of the CDR3 is TGTGCCAGCAGCTTAGGGGGGGGCACTGAAGCTTTCTTT. Residues: CASSLGGGTEAFF. The chain combines TRBV12-3 or TRBV12-4 with TRBJ1-1; D is possibly TRBD1 (6 bases). This CDR3 is built from 13 residues.

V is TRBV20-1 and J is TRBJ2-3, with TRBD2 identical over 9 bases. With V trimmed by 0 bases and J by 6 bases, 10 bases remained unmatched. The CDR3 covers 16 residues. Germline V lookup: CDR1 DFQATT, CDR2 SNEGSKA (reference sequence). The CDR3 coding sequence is TGCAGTGCTAGAGAGGCGAGCGGGGGGTGGGAGGATACGCAGTATTTT. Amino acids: CSAREASGGWEDTQYF.

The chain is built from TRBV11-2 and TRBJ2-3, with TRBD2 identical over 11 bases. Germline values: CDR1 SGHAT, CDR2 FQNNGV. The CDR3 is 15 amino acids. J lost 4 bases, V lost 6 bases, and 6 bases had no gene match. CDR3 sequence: CASSYSGGAPDTQYF. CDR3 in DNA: TGTGCCAGCAGTTATAGCGGGGGGGCACCAGATACGCAGTATTTT.

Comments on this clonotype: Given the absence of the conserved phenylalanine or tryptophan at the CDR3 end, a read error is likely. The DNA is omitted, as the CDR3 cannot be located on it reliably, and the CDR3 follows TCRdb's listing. The CDR3 loop is CAICLEPTLTGGYTC. V gene TRBV7-2 combines with J gene TRBJ1-2. The CDR3 is 15 amino acids long, termini counted. Germline CDR1 reads SGHTA; CDR2 reads FQGNSA.

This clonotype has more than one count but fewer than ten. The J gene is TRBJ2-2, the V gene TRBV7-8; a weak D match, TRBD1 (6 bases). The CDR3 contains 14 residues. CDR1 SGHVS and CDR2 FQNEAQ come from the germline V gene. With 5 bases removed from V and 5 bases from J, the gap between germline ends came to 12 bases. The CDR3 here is CASSQGQVTGELFF. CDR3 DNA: TGTGCCAGCAGCCAGGGGCAGGTTACCGGGGAGCTGTTTTTT.

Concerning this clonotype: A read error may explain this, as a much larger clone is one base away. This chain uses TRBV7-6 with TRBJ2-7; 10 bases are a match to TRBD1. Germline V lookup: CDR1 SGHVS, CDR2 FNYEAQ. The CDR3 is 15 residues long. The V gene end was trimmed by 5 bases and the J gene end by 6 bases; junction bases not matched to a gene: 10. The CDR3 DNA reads TGTGCCAGCAGCAGCAAGGACAGGGGGAATTTCGAGCAGTACTTC. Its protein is CASSSKDRGNFEQYF.

In nucleotides, the CDR3 is TGCAGTGCTAGAATGGACAGGGGCAATCAGCCCCAGCATTTT. Encoded protein: CSARMDRGNQPQHF. The rearrangement joins TRBV20-1 to TRBJ1-5, with 8 bases lining up with TRBD1. The ends lost 2 bases at V and 2 bases at J; junction bases unmatched: 2. The CDR3 contains 14 residues. From germline, CDR1 is DFQATT and CDR2 SNEGSKA (reference sequence).

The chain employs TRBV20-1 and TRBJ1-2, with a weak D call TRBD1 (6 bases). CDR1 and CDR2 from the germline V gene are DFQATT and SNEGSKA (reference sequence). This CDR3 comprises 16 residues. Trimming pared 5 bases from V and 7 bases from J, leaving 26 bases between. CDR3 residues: CSALDFGQSILFGYTF. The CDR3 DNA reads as TGCAGTGCTCTAGACTTCGGACAGTCAATTCTGTTTGGCTACACCTTC.

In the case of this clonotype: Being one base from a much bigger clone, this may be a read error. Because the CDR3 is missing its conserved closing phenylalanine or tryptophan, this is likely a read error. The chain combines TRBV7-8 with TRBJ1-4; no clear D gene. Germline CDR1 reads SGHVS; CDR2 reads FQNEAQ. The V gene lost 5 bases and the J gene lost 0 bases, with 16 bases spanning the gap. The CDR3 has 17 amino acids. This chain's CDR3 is CASSPKVGAATNEKLFL. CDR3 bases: TGTGCCAGCAGCCCGAAGGTGGGCGCGGCAACTAATGAAAAACTGTTTTTG.

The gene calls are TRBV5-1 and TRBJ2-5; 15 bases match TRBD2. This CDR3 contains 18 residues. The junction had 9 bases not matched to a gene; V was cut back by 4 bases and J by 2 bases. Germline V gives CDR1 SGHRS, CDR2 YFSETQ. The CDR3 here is CASSTGLAGGTLQETQYF. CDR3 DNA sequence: TGCGCCAGCAGCACGGGACTAGCGGGGGGTACGTTACAAGAGACCCAGTACTTC.

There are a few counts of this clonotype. In DNA, the CDR3 is TGTGCCAGCAGCGCGGGAGGTACTAATGAAAAACTGTTTTTT. Its protein product is CASSAGGTNEKLFF. V gene TRBV5-4 combines with J gene TRBJ1-4; D unclear. This CDR3 spans 14 amino acids. The ends were cut back, 4 bases at V and 2 bases at J, with 9 bases in the middle. From germline, CDR1 is SGHNT and CDR2 YYREEE (reference sequence).

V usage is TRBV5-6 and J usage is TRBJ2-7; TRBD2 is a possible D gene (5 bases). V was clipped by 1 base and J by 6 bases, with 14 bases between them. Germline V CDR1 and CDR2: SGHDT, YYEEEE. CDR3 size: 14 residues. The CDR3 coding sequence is TGTGCCAGCAGCTTGATGGGTCTAGCAGTCGAGCAGTACTTC. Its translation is CASSLMGLAVEQYF.

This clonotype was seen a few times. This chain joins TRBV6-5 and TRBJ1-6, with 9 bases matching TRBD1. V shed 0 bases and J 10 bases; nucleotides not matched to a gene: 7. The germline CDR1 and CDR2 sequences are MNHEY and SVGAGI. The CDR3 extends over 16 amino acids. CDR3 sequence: CASSYSGTGRESPLHF. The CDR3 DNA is TGTGCCAGCAGTTACTCTGGGACAGGGCGGGAGTCACCCCTCCACTTT.

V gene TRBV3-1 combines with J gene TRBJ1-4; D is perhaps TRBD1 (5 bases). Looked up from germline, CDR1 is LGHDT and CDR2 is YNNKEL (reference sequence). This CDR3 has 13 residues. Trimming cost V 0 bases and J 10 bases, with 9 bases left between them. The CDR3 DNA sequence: TGTGCCAGCAGCCAAGATGAGGGACCAAAACTGTTTTTT. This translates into CASSQDEGPKLFF.

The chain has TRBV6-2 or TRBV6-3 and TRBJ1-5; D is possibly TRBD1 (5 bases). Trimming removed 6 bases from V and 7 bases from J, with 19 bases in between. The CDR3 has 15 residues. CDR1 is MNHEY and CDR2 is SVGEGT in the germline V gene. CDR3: CASRPTGERGQPQHF. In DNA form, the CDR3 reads TGTGCCAGCAGGCCTACTGGGGAGCGGGGCCAGCCCCAGCATTTT.

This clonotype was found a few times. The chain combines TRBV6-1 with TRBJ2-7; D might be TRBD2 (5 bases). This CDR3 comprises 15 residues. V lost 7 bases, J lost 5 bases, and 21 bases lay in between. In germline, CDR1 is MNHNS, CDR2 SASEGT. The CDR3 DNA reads TGTGCCAGCACAAAGGAATTCTCGGGGAGCCACGAGCAGTACTTC. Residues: CASTKEFSGSHEQYF.

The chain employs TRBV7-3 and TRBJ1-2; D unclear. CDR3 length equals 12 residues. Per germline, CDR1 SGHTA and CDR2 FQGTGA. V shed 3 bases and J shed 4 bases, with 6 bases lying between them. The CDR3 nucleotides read TGTGCCAGCAGCTTCAGTACCTATGGCTACACCTTC. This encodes CASSFSTYGYTF.